This is a list of T cell receptor beta chains from one sample in a study of T cell repertoires in cytomegalovirus infection. TCRdb called the reads again in MiXCR, with one record for every CDR3 protein. This sample has fewer than 350,000 distinct CDR3 sequences; 15% to 20% occur once, and the top ten carry 12%. The sample consisted of PBMCs. Receptors were obtained from a human donor in good health (CMV status not recorded). Some clones in this sample may be carry-over from other donors' samples. Both conserved end residues are part of each CDR3. The D gene is left open where the match is weak. The size of a clone is reported for some rows only, either as once, few or many, or as a class for expanded clones.

d_gene: -; j_gene: TRBJ1-1; abundance: many; v_gene: TRBV7-2; CDR3aa: CASSRDGGAESEAFF; CDR3nt: TGTGCCAGCAGCCGAGATGGGGGGGCCGAAAGTGAAGCTTTCTTT
d_gene: -; j_gene: TRBJ2-7; abundance: once; v_gene: TRBV20-1; CDR3aa: CSARDPSLQGGEQYF; CDR3nt: TGCAGTGCTAGAGACCCGTCACTCCAGGGAGGCGAGCAGTACTTC
d_gene: TRBD2; j_gene: TRBJ2-5; abundance: few; v_gene: TRBV20-1; CDR3aa: CSARLRLARGGETQYF; CDR3nt: TGCAGTGCTAGACTAAGACTAGCTAGGGGCGGGGAGACCCAGTACTTC
d_gene: TRBD2; j_gene: TRBJ2-7; abundance: -; v_gene: TRBV3-1; CDR3aa: CASSPGTSGDYEQYF; CDR3nt: TGTGCCAGCAGCCCCGGAACTAGCGGGGACTACGAGCAGTACTTC
d_gene: -; j_gene: TRBJ2-1; abundance: -; v_gene: TRBV12-3/TRBV12-4; CDR3aa: CASRRSSYNEQFF; CDR3nt: TGTGCCAGCAGGCGGAGCTCCTACAATGAGCAGTTCTTC
d_gene: TRBD1; j_gene: TRBJ2-1; abundance: few; v_gene: TRBV6-5; CDR3aa: CASSYSGQGGFDEQFF; CDR3nt: TGTGCCAGCAGTTACTCAGGACAGGGGGGGTTCGATGAGCAGTTCTTC
d_gene: -; j_gene: TRBJ2-7; abundance: few; v_gene: TRBV28; CDR3aa: CASTGAASYEQYF; CDR3nt: TGTGCCAGCACCGGGGCGGCCTCCTACGAGCAGTACTTC
d_gene: -; j_gene: TRBJ1-5; abundance: few; v_gene: TRBV20-1; CDR3aa: CSATVENQPQHF; CDR3nt: TGCAGTGCTACCGTCGAAAATCAGCCCCAGCATTTT
d_gene: -; j_gene: TRBJ2-1; abundance: many; v_gene: TRBV7-8; CDR3aa: CASSLVQYHEQFF; CDR3nt: TGTGCCAGCAGCTTAGTTCAGTATCATGAGCAGTTCTTC
d_gene: -; j_gene: TRBJ1-1; abundance: many; v_gene: TRBV7-2; CDR3aa: CASNPSRARNTEAFF; CDR3nt: TGTGCCAGCAACCCTTCTAGGGCGCGGAACACTGAAGCTTTCTTT
d_gene: TRBD1; j_gene: TRBJ2-1; abundance: -; v_gene: TRBV19; CDR3aa: CASSGDSSYNEQFF; CDR3nt: TGTGCCAGTAGTGGGGACAGCTCCTACAATGAGCAGTTCTTC
d_gene: -; j_gene: TRBJ1-5; abundance: few; v_gene: TRBV19; CDR3aa: CASSAERGQPQHF; CDR3nt: TGTGCCAGTAGTGCAGAGCGGGGTCAGCCCCAGCATTTT
d_gene: -; j_gene: TRBJ1-2; abundance: once; v_gene: TRBV4-1; CDR3aa: CASSLGEGTNYGYTF; CDR3nt: TGCGCCAGCAGCCTCGGGGAGGGTACTAACTATGGCTACACCTTC
d_gene: TRBD1; j_gene: TRBJ1-2; abundance: few; v_gene: TRBV9; CDR3aa: CASSVSGTGGRLNYGYTF; CDR3nt: TGTGCCAGCAGCGTCTCCGGGACAGGGGGCAGGTTGAACTATGGCTACACCTTC
d_gene: -; j_gene: TRBJ2-2; abundance: once; v_gene: TRBV7-2; CDR3aa: CASSLMTGDTGELFF; CDR3nt: TGTGCCAGCAGCTTAATGACTGGAGACACCGGGGAGCTGTTTTTT
d_gene: -; j_gene: TRBJ1-1; abundance: many; v_gene: TRBV6-1; CDR3aa: CASSEVGGNTEAFF; CDR3nt: TGTGCCAGCAGTGAAGTGGGGGGGAACACTGAAGCTTTCTTT
d_gene: TRBD1; j_gene: TRBJ2-7; abundance: -; v_gene: TRBV6-5; CDR3aa: CASSPGTGTPYEQYF; CDR3nt: TGTGCCAGCAGCCCAGGGACAGGGACACCCTACGAGCAGTACTTC
d_gene: -; j_gene: TRBJ2-3; abundance: medium-sized; v_gene: TRBV7-9; CDR3aa: CASSSPGHGTDTQYF; CDR3nt: TGTGCCAGCAGCTCCCCGGGACACGGCACAGATACGCAGTATTTT
d_gene: -; j_gene: TRBJ1-5; abundance: many; v_gene: TRBV7-2; CDR3aa: CASSPRWGSNQPQHF; CDR3nt: TGTGCCAGCAGCCCCCGTTGGGGTAGCAATCAGCCCCAGCATTTT
d_gene: TRBD2; j_gene: TRBJ2-1; abundance: few; v_gene: TRBV19; CDR3aa: CASSVTTSGGYNEQFF; CDR3nt: TGTGCCAGTAGTGTAACTACTAGCGGGGGTTACAATGAGCAGTTCTTC
d_gene: -; j_gene: TRBJ2-4; abundance: -; v_gene: TRBV4-3; CDR3aa: CASSQATLGGTVVQYF; CDR3nt: TGCGCCAGCAGCCAAGCGACGCTCGGGGGAACGGTGGTTCAGTACTTC
d_gene: TRBD2; j_gene: TRBJ2-7; abundance: -; v_gene: TRBV11-2; CDR3aa: CASSLAGLPIPYEQYF; CDR3nt: TGTGCCAGCAGCTTGGCGGGACTACCAATCCCCTACGAGCAGTACTTC
d_gene: -; j_gene: TRBJ2-1; abundance: few; v_gene: TRBV4-2; CDR3aa: CASTASSWTNEQFF; CDR3nt: TGTGCCAGTACCGCAAGCTCTTGGACAAATGAGCAGTTCTTC
d_gene: -; j_gene: TRBJ2-2; abundance: -; v_gene: TRBV12-3/TRBV12-4; CDR3aa: CASSSSVAANTGELFF; CDR3nt: TGTGCCAGCAGCTCTAGTGTAGCCGCGAACACCGGGGAGCTGTTTTTT
d_gene: -; j_gene: TRBJ1-2; abundance: many; v_gene: TRBV7-2; CDR3aa: CASSLAQVNGYTF; CDR3nt: TGTGCCAGCAGCTTAGCACAGGTTAATGGCTACACCTTC
d_gene: TRBD2; j_gene: TRBJ2-5; abundance: few; v_gene: TRBV12-3/TRBV12-4; CDR3aa: CASSFNGGGNGEAQYF; CDR3nt: TGTGCCAGCAGTTTTAACGGGGGGGGTAATGGAGAGGCCCAGTACTTC
d_gene: -; j_gene: TRBJ2-3; abundance: few; v_gene: TRBV29-1; CDR3aa: CSVELAGSTDTQYF; CDR3nt: TGCAGCGTTGAGTTGGCGGGGAGCACAGATACGCAGTATTTT
d_gene: -; j_gene: TRBJ2-7; abundance: many; v_gene: TRBV7-2; CDR3aa: CASSFAKGQWSSYEQYF; CDR3nt: TGTGCCAGCAGCTTTGCGAAAGGACAGTGGAGCTCCTACGAGCAGTACTTC
d_gene: TRBD1; j_gene: TRBJ2-5; abundance: few; v_gene: TRBV19; CDR3aa: CASSISGQGIETQYF; CDR3nt: TGTGCCAGTAGTATATCGGGACAGGGGATAGAGACCCAGTACTTC
d_gene: -; j_gene: TRBJ2-2; abundance: many; v_gene: TRBV19; CDR3aa: CASSSRGADTGELFF; CDR3nt: TGTGCCAGTAGTTCCAGGGGCGCGGACACCGGGGAGCTGTTTTTT
d_gene: TRBD1; j_gene: TRBJ2-5; abundance: -; v_gene: TRBV7-9; CDR3aa: CASSLEGTAQYF; CDR3nt: TGTGCCAGCAGCTTAGAAGGGACAGCCCAGTACTTC
d_gene: -; j_gene: TRBJ2-7; abundance: -; v_gene: TRBV20-1; CDR3aa: CSARVGNEQYF; CDR3nt: TGCAGTGCTAGAGTAGGGAACGAGCAGTACTTC
d_gene: TRBD1; j_gene: TRBJ2-1; abundance: -; v_gene: TRBV5-6; CDR3aa: CASSLLGQGVPQGNNEQFF; CDR3nt: TGTGCCAGCAGCTTATTAGGACAGGGGGTTCCTCAGGGAAACAATGAGCAGTTCTTC
d_gene: TRBD2; j_gene: TRBJ2-1; abundance: -; v_gene: TRBV9; CDR3aa: CASSVGGTSEVNEQFF; CDR3nt: TGTGCCAGCAGCGTAGGAGGGACTAGCGAGGTAAATGAGCAGTTCTTC
d_gene: -; j_gene: TRBJ2-7; abundance: few; v_gene: TRBV20-1; CDR3aa: CSAPQGRLVYEQYF; CDR3nt: TGCAGTGCTCCGCAGGGACGGCTAGTTTACGAGCAGTACTTC
d_gene: -; j_gene: TRBJ2-7; abundance: many; v_gene: TRBV7-2; CDR3aa: CASSHVGGSYEQYF; CDR3nt: TGTGCCAGCAGCCATGTCGGGGGCTCCTACGAGCAGTACTTC
d_gene: -; j_gene: TRBJ2-1; abundance: -; v_gene: TRBV7-9; CDR3aa: CASSPVEGGRYNEQFF; CDR3nt: TGTGCCAGCAGCCCAGTGGAGGGGGGCCGGTACAATGAGCAGTTCTTC
d_gene: TRBD2; j_gene: TRBJ2-1; abundance: many; v_gene: TRBV7-2; CDR3aa: CASSPYRTSGRQGQFF; CDR3nt: TGTGCCAGCAGCCCCTACCGGACTAGCGGGCGACAGGGGCAGTTCTTC
d_gene: TRBD2; j_gene: TRBJ2-2; abundance: many; v_gene: TRBV7-2; CDR3aa: CASSLVGGGATLTGELFF; CDR3nt: TGTGCCAGCAGCTTAGTCGGCGGGGGGGCCACGTTGACCGGGGAGCTGTTTTTT
d_gene: TRBD2; j_gene: TRBJ2-3; abundance: -; v_gene: TRBV7-2; CDR3aa: CASSLGSSGTDTQYF; CDR3nt: TGTGCCAGCAGCTTAGGGTCTAGCGGTACAGATACGCAGTATTTT
d_gene: -; j_gene: TRBJ1-4; abundance: few; v_gene: TRBV19; CDR3aa: CASSILGAATNEKLFF; CDR3nt: TGTGCCAGTAGTATCCTGGGGGCTGCAACTAATGAAAAACTGTTTTTT
d_gene: -; j_gene: TRBJ1-2; abundance: -; v_gene: TRBV7-2; CDR3aa: CASSLSVGDRYGYTF; CDR3nt: TGTGCCAGCAGCTTAAGTGTCGGGGATCGGTATGGCTACACCTTC
d_gene: -; j_gene: TRBJ2-7; abundance: -; v_gene: TRBV6-2/TRBV6-3; CDR3aa: CASSYDRGRQEAYEQYF; CDR3nt: TGTGCCAGCAGTTACGACCGAGGGAGACAGGAGGCCTACGAGCAGTACTTC
d_gene: TRBD1; j_gene: TRBJ1-5; abundance: many; v_gene: TRBV4-2; CDR3aa: CASSQDMGTGAPNQPQHF; CDR3nt: TGTGCCAGCAGCCAAGATATGGGGACAGGGGCCCCCAATCAGCCCCAGCATTTT
d_gene: TRBD1; j_gene: TRBJ2-1; abundance: -; v_gene: TRBV11-2; CDR3aa: CASSSRRTGAYNEQFF; CDR3nt: TGTGCCAGCAGCTCAAGGCGGACAGGGGCCTACAATGAGCAGTTCTTC
d_gene: -; j_gene: TRBJ1-3; abundance: few; v_gene: TRBV5-1; CDR3aa: CASSSDPGNTIYF; CDR3nt: TGCGCCAGCAGCTCGGACCCTGGAAACACCATATATTTT
d_gene: -; j_gene: TRBJ2-7; abundance: -; v_gene: TRBV7-3; CDR3aa: CASSPPGRKNEQYF; CDR3nt: TGTGCCAGCAGCCCCCCGGGCAGGAAGAACGAGCAGTACTTC
d_gene: TRBD1; j_gene: TRBJ1-4; abundance: many; v_gene: TRBV12-3/TRBV12-4; CDR3aa: CASSLAGQQGEKLFF; CDR3nt: TGTGCCAGCAGTTTAGCGGGACAGCAAGGTGAAAAACTGTTTTTT
d_gene: -; j_gene: TRBJ1-2; abundance: -; v_gene: TRBV6-2/TRBV6-3; CDR3aa: CASAQTRRNYGYTF; CDR3nt: TGTGCCAGCGCTCAAACGAGAAGGAACTATGGCTACACCTTC
d_gene: TRBD2; j_gene: TRBJ2-1; abundance: many; v_gene: TRBV7-9; CDR3aa: CASSSIRLAGVAEQFF; CDR3nt: TGTGCCAGCAGCTCCATCCGACTAGCGGGGGTAGCTGAGCAGTTCTTC
d_gene: -; j_gene: TRBJ1-3; abundance: many; v_gene: TRBV7-2; CDR3aa: CASSFQGGSGNTIYF; CDR3nt: TGTGCCAGCAGCTTCCAAGGAGGTTCGGGAAACACCATATATTTT
d_gene: -; j_gene: TRBJ1-5; abundance: -; v_gene: TRBV4-1; CDR3aa: CASSPHRANQPQHF; CDR3nt: TGCGCCAGCAGCCCACACAGGGCCAATCAGCCCCAGCATTTT
d_gene: -; j_gene: TRBJ1-6; abundance: -; v_gene: TRBV19; CDR3aa: CASSPTDRNSPLHF; CDR3nt: TGTGCCAGTAGTCCAACGGACAGAAATTCACCCCTCCACTTT
d_gene: -; j_gene: TRBJ2-1; abundance: few; v_gene: TRBV4-3; CDR3aa: CASSQDQFSEQFF; CDR3nt: TGCGCCAGCAGCCAAGATCAGTTTAGTGAGCAGTTCTTC